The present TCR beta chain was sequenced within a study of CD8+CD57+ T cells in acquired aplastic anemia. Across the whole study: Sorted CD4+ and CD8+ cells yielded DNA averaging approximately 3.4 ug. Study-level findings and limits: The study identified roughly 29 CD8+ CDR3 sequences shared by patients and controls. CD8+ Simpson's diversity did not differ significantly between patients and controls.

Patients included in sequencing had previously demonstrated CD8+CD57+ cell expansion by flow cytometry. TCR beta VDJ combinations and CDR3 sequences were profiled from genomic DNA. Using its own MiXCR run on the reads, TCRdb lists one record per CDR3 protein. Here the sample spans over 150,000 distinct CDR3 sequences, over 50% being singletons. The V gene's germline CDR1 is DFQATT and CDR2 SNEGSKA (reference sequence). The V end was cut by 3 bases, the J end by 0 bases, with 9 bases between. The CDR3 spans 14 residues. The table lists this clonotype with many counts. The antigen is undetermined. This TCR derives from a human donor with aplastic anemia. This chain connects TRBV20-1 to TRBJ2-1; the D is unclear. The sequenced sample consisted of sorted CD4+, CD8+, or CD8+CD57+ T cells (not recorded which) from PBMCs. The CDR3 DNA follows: TGCAGTGCTAGGTTCCTCAGCTCCTACAATGAGCAGTTCTTC. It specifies CSARFLSSYNEQFF.